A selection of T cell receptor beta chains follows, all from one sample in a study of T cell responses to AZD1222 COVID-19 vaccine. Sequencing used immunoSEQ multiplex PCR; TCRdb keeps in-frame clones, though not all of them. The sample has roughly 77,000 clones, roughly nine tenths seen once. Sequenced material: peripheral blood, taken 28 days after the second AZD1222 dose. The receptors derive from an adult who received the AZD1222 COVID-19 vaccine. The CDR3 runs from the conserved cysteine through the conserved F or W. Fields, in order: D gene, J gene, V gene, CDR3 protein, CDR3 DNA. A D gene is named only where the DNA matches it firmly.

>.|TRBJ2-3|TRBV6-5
CASTAIPTDTQYF
TGTGCCAGCACAGCGATCCCCACAGATACGCAGTATTTT
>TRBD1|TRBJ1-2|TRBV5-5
CASSLAPPRWDRRNYGYTF
TGTGCCAGCAGCTTGGCGCCACCACGATGGGACAGGAGGAACTATGGCTACACCTTC
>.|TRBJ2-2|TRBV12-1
CASSPGLAVRAGELFF
TGTGCCAGCAGCCCGGGACTAGCGGTCCGAGCCGGGGAGCTGTTTTTT
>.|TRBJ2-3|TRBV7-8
CASSLVFERGTDTQYF
TGTGCCAGCAGCTTAGTTTTTGAGAGGGGCACAGATACGCAGTATTTT
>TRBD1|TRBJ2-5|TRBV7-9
CASSFGTGGQETQYF
TGTGCCAGCAGCTTTGGGACAGGGGGCCAAGAGACCCAGTACTTC
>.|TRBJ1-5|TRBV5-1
CASSLSGPESNQPQHF
TGCGCCAGCAGCTTGTCGGGGCCAGAGAGCAATCAGCCCCAGCATTTT
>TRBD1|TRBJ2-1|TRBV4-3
CASSQGWTGSYNEQFF
TGCGCCAGCAGCCAAGGTTGGACAGGGAGCTACAATGAGCAGTTCTTC
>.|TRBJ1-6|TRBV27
CASSLWQGPIYNSPLHF
TGTGCCAGCAGTTTATGGCAAGGGCCAATTTATAATTCACCCCTCCACTTT
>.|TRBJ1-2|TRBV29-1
CSAQSLDSYGYTF
TGCAGCGCACAGTCACTGGATAGCTATGGCTACACCTTC
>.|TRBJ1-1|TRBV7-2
CASSLVGDPQSTEAFF
TGTGCCAGCAGCTTAGTTGGGGATCCTCAGAGCACTGAAGCTTTCTTT
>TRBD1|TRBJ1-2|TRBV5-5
CASSLAILADRGPSDYGYTF
TGTGCCAGCAGCTTGGCCATTTTGGCGGACAGGGGGCCGAGCGACTATGGCTACACCTTC
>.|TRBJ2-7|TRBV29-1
CSVEVGGYEQYF
TGCAGCGTTGAAGTAGGGGGGTACGAGCAGTACTTC
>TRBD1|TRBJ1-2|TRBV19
CASSSRGTDPLNYGYTF
TGTGCCAGTAGTTCACGGGGGACAGACCCCTTAAACTATGGCTACACCTTC
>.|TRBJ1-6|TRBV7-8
CASSLAKGSPLHF
TGTGCCAGCAGCTTAGCGAAGGGTTCACCCCTCCACTTT
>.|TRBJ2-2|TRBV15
CATSRDRVDTGELFF
TGTGCCACCAGCAGAGACAGGGTAGACACCGGGGAGCTGTTTTTT
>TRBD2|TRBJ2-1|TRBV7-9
CASSLRAGAISEQFF
TGTGCCAGCAGCTTAAGAGCGGGAGCCATAAGTGAGCAGTTCTTC
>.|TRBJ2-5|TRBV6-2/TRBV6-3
CASSHRVGTQYF
TGTGCCAGCAGCCACAGGGTTGGGACCCAGTACTTC
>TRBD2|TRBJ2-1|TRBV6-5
CASSYGGSRLNEQFF
TGTGCCAGCAGTTACGGCGGGAGTCGGCTCAATGAGCAGTTCTTC
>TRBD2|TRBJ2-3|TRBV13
CASSLMLAGGFTDTQYF
TGTGCCAGCAGCTTAATGCTAGCGGGAGGATTCACAGATACGCAGTATTTT
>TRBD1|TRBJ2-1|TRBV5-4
CASSLRTGENNEQFF
TGTGCCAGCAGCCTCCGGACAGGGGAGAACAATGAGCAGTTCTTC
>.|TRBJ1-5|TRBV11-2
CASSPRGRDQPQHF
TGTGCCAGCAGCCCTCGGGGGCGAGATCAGCCCCAGCATTTT
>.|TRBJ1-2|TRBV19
CASRSTGLTGYGYTF
TGTGCCAGTAGAAGCACCGGGCTCACCGGCTATGGCTACACCTTC
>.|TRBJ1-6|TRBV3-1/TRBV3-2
CASSPIRDTSNSPLHF
TGTGCCAGCAGCCCGATCAGGGACACGAGTAATTCACCCCTCCACTTT
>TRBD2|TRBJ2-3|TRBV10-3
CAISESGTSGSGDTQYF
TGTGCCATCAGTGAGTCTGGAACTAGCGGGAGTGGAGATACGCAGTATTTT
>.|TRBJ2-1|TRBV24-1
CATSARAQDEQFF
TGTGCCACCAGTGCGAGGGCCCAGGATGAGCAGTTCTTC
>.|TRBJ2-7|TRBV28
CASSFSQGIKKQQYF
TGTGCCAGCAGTTTCAGTCAGGGGATCAAAAAGCAGCAGTACTTC
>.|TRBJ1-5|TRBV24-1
CATGGPGGPQHF
TGTGCCACCGGGGGCCCGGGGGGGCCCCAGCATTTT
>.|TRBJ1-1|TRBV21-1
CASSRRNRVTEAFF
TGTGCCAGCAGCAGAAGAAACAGGGTAACTGAAGCTTTCTTT
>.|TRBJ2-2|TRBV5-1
CASRAEPNTGELFF
TGCGCCAGCAGGGCGGAACCGAACACCGGGGAGCTGTTTTTT
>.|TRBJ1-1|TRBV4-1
CASSLTPSMNTEAFF
TGCGCCAGCAGCCTTACTCCTAGCATGAACACTGAAGCTTTCTTT
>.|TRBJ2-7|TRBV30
CAWRGNAYVEQYF
TGTGCCTGGAGGGGGAATGCATACGTGGAGCAGTACTTC